These 8 T cell receptor beta chains share one sample of origin, sequenced in a study of molecular identifiers for immune sequencing clone quantification. MiXCR was run by TCRdb on the PCR reads, yielding one entry per CDR3 protein. The table has 350,000 or so distinct CDR3 sequences, over 20% seen once. The sample was naive CD8+ T cells from blood, with Jurkat cell RNA spiked in. As to subset: FACS-sorted CD8+CD4-CCR7+CD45RA+ naive T cells. The receptors derive from a human donor in good health. Some libraries in this study had Jurkat cell RNA spiked in.

A word on this clonotype: This may arise from a read error, as a much more abundant clone is one base away. This sequence joins TRBV25-1 and TRBJ1-1, with a weak D call TRBD1 (6 bases). This CDR3 region has 13 residues. Looked up from germline, CDR1 is MGHDK and CDR2 is SYGVNS. The CDR3 DNA follows: TGTGCCAGCAGTGAACGACGGGACACTGGAGCTTTCTTT. Protein product: CASSERRDTGAFF.

V gene TRBV27 combines with J gene TRBJ2-7; no clear D gene. The length of the CDR3 is 12 residues. Trimming shortened V by 3 bases and J by 6 bases, and 9 bases separated the two germline ends. The germline V gene has CDR1 MNHEY and CDR2 SMNVEV (reference sequence). The CDR3: CASSFRGVEQYF. The CDR3 region has the DNA TGTGCCAGCAGTTTTCGTGGGGTCGAGCAGTACTTC.

This clonotype was observed at least ten times. The chain links TRBV28 to TRBJ2-5; 9 bases are shared with TRBD1. Germline V gene lookup returns CDR1 MDHEN and CDR2 SYDVKM. This CDR3 is built from 15 residues. With 3 bases clipped from V and 5 bases from J, the junction kept 7 bases outside the gene matches. CDR3 nucleotides: TGTGCCAGCAGTTTGGGGACAGGGCCTTCGGAGACCCAGTACTTC. The encoded protein is CASSLGTGPSETQYF.

At least ten counts were recorded for this clonotype. The CDR3 coding sequence is TGCAGCGTTTTGGACAGGGGTTACACAGATACGCAGTATTTT. Its translation: CSVLDRGYTDTQYF. V is TRBV29-1 and J is TRBJ2-3, with 9 positions matching TRBD1. Germline V lookup: CDR1 SQVTM, CDR2 ANQGSEA. This CDR3 contains 14 residues. The J segment lost 2 bases and the V segment lost 5 bases, leaving 5 bases of the junction unmatched.

Only a few counts were recorded for this clonotype. A much larger clone lies a single base off, so this may be a read error. The chain links TRBV7-3 to TRBJ2-3; the match to TRBD2 covers 7 bases. The trim removed 2 bases at V and 1 base at J, leaving 3 bases unmatched. The CDR3 sequence is 15 residues long. The germline V gene has CDR1 SGHTA and CDR2 FQGTGA. This CDR3 is CASSLFAGGTDTQYF. Here the CDR3 DNA reads TGTGCCAGCAGCTTATTTGCGGGGGGCACAGATACGCAGTATTTT.

In this sample, this clonotype turned up many times. This sequence joins TRBV12-3 or TRBV12-4 and TRBJ2-1; 7 nucleotides line up with TRBD1. V shed 5 bases and J 2 bases; nucleotides not matched to a gene: 12. The CDR3 is 17 amino acids. CDR3 sequence: CASSPQTGVSTYNEQFF. The CDR3 DNA follows: TGTGCCAGCAGTCCGCAAACAGGGGTCTCCACCTACAATGAGCAGTTCTTC.

Worth noting for this clonotype: One base away lies a much larger clone, so this may be a sequencing read error. This rearrangement joins TRBV27 to TRBJ1-2; D remains unclear. V dropped 5 bases and J dropped 5 bases, with 12 bases sitting between them. The CDR3 consists of 13 residues. The germline CDR1 and CDR2 sequences are MNHEY and SMNVEV (reference sequence). The CDR3 here is CASSPYPRYGYTF. In nucleotides, the CDR3 is TGTGCCAGCAGTCCTTATCCCCGTTATGGCTACACCTTC.

In this sample, this clonotype turned up many times. The genes are TRBV7-2 and TRBJ2-3; D might be TRBD2 (6 bases). V lost 1 base and J lost 2, with 10 bases in between. Looked up from germline, CDR1 is SGHTA and CDR2 is FQGNSA. The CDR3 loop spans 15 amino acids. CDR3 in DNA: TGTGCCAGCAGCTTAGTCGGAGGGTACACAGATACGCAGTATTTT. Protein: CASSLVGGYTDTQYF.